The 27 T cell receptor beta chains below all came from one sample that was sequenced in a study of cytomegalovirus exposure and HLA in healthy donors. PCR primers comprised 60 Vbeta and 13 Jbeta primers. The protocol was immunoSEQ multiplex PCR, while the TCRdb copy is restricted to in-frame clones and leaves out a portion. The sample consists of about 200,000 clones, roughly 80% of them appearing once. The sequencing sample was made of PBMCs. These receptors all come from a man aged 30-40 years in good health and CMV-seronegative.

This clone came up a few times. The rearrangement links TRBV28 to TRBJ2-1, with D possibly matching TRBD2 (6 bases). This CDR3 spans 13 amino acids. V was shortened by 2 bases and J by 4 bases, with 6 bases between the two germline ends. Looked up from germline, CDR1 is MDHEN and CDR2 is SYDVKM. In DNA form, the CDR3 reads TGTGCCAGCAGTTTAGGGGGGTACAATGAGCAGTTCTTC. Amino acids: CASSLGGYNEQFF. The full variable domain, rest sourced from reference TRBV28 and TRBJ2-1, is DVKVTQSSRYLVKRTGEKVFLECVQDMDHENMFWYRQDPGLGLRLIYFSYDVKMKEKGDIPEGYSVSREKKERFSLILESASTNQTSMYLCASSLGGYNEQFFGPGTRLTVL.

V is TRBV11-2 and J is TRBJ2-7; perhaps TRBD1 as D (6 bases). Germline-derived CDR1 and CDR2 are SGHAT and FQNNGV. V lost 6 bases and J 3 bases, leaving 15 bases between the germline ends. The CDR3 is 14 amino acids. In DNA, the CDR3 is TGTGCCAGCAGTTTTGGGACGGACAGCTACGAGCAGTACTTC. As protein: CASSFGTDSYEQYF.

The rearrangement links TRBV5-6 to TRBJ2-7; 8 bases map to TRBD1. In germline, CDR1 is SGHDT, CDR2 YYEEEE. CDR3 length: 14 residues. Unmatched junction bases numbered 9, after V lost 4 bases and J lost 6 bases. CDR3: CASSEGQDRGEQYF. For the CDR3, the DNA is TGTGCCAGCAGCGAGGGACAGGATAGGGGCGAGCAGTACTTC.

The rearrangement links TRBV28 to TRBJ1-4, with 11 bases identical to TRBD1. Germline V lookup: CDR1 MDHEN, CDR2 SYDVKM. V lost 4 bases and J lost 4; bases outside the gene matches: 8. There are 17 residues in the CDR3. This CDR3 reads CASSSGTGGSFNEKLFF. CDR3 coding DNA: TGTGCCAGCAGTTCCGGGACAGGGGGTTCTTTTAATGAAAAACTGTTTTTT.

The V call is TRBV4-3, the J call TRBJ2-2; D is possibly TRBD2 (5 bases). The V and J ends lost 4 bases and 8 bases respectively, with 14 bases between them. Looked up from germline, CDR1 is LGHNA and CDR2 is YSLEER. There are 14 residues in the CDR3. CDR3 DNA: TGCGCCAGCAGCCCCGGACTTATGGGGGGGGAGCTGTTTTTT. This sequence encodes CASSPGLMGGELFF.

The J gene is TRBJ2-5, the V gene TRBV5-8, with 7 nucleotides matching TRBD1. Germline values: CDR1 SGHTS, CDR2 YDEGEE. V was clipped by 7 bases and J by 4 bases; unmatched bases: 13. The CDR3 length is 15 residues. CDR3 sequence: CASSRQGGFGETQYF. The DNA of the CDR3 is TGTGCCAGCTCCCGACAGGGCGGTTTCGGAGAGACCCAGTACTTC. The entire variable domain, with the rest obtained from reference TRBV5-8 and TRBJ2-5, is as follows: EAGVTQSPTHLIKTRGQQATLRCSPISGHTSVYWYQQALGLGLQFLLWYDEGEERNRGNFPPRFSGRQFPNYSSELNVNALELEDSALYLCASSRQGGFGETQYFGPGTRLLVL.

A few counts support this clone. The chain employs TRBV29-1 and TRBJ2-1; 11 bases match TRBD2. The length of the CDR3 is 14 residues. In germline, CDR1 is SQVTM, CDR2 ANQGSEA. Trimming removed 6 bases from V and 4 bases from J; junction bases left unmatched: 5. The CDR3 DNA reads TGCAGCGTCGGGGGACTAGCGGCTTACAATGAGCAGTTCTTC. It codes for CSVGGLAAYNEQFF.

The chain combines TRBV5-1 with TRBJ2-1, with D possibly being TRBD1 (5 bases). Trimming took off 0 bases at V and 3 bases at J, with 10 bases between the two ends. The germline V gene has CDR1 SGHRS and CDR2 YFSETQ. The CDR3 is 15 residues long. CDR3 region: CASSLDPGNYNEQFF. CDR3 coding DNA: TGCGCCAGCAGCTTGGATCCAGGGAACTACAATGAGCAGTTCTTC.

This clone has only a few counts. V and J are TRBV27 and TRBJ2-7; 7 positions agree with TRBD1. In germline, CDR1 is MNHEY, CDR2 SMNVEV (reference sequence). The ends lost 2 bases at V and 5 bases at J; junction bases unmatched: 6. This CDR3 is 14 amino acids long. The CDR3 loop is CASSLMDRSDEQYF. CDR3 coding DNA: TGTGCCAGCAGTTTAATGGACAGGTCCGACGAGCAGTACTTC.

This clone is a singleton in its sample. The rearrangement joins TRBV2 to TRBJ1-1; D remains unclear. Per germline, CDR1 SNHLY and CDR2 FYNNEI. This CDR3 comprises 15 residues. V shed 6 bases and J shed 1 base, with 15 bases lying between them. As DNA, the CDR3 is TGTGCCAGCAGGGTTGCCCCGCGGGAGAACACTGAAGCTTTCTTT. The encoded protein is CASRVAPRENTEAFF.

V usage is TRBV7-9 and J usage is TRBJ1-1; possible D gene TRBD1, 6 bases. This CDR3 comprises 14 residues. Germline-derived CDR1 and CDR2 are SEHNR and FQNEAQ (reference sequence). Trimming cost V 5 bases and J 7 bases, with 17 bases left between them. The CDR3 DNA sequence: TGTGCCAGCAGCCAGGGGCAGGTAGTAGATGAAGCTTTCTTT. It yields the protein CASSQGQVVDEAFF. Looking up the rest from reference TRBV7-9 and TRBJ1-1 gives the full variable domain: DTGVSQNPRHKITKRGQNVTFRCDPISEHNRLYWYRQTLGQGPEFLTYFQNEAQLEKSRLLSDRFSAERPKGSFSTLEIQRTEQGDSAMYLCASSQGQVVDEAFFGQGTRLTVV.

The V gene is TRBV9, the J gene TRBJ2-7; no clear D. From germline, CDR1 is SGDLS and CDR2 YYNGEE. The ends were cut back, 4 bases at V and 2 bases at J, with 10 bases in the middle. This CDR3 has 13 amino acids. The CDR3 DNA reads TGTGCCAGCAGCCCCTTGGGCGCCTACGAGCAGTACTTC. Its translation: CASSPLGAYEQYF.

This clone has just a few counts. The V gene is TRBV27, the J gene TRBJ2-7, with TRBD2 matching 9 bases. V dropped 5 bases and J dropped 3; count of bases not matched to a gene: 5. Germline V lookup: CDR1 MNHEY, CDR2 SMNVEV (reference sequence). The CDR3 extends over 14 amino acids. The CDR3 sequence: CASSELAGRYEQYF. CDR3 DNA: TGTGCCAGCAGTGAACTAGCGGGCCGCTACGAGCAGTACTTC.

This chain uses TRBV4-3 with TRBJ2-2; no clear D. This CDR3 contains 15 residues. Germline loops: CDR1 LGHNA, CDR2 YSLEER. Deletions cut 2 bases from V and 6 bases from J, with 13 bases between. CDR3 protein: CASSQTVIVAGELFF. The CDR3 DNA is TGCGCCAGCAGCCAAACCGTTATAGTCGCCGGGGAGCTGTTTTTT.

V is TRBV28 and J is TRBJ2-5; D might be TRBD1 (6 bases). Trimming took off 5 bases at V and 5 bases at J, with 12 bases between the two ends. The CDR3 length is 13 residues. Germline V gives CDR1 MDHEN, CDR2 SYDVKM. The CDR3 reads CASSPRQGETQYF. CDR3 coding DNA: TGTGCCAGCAGTCCGAGGCAGGGGGAGACCCAGTACTTC.

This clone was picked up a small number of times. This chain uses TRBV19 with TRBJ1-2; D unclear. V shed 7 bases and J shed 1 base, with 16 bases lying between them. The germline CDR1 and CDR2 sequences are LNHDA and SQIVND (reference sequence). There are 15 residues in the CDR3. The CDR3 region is CASKGGGYSNYGYTF. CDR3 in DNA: TGTGCCAGTAAAGGTGGAGGTTATAGTAACTATGGCTACACCTTC.

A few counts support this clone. The CDR3 DNA sequence: TGTGCCAGCAGCTTGGTAGCGGGGGCCTACGAGCAGTACTTC. As protein: CASSLVAGAYEQYF. The chain couples TRBV5-5 to TRBJ2-7; 9 bases map to TRBD2. This CDR3 spans 14 amino acids. From germline, CDR1 is SGHKS and CDR2 YYEKEE (reference sequence). The junction had 0 bases not matched to a gene; V was cut back by 0 bases and J by 2 bases.

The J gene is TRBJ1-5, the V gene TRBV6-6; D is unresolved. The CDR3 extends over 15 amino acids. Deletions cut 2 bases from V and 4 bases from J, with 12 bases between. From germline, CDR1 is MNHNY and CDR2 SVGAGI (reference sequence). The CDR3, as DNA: TGTGCCAGCAGTTACATCGGGTTGGAAAATCAGCCCCAGCATTTT. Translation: CASSYIGLENQPQHF.

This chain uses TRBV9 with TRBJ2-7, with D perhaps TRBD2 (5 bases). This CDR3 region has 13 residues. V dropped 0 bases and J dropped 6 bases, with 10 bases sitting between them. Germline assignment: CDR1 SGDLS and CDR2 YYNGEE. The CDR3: CASSVATGSEQYF. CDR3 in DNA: TGTGCCAGCAGCGTAGCTACGGGGAGCGAGCAGTACTTC. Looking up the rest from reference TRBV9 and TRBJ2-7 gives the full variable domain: DSGVTQTPKHLITATGQRVTLRCSPRSGDLSVYWYQQSLDQGLQFLIQYYNGEERAKGNILERFSAQQFPDLHSELNLSSLELGDSALYFCASSVATGSEQYFGPGTRLTVT.

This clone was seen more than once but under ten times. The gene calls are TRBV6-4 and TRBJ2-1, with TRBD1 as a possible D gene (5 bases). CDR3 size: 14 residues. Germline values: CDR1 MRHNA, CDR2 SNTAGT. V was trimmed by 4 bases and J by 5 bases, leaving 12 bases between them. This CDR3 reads CASSVRGQDNEQFF. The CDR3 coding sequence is TGTGCCAGCAGTGTAAGGGGCCAAGACAATGAGCAGTTCTTC.

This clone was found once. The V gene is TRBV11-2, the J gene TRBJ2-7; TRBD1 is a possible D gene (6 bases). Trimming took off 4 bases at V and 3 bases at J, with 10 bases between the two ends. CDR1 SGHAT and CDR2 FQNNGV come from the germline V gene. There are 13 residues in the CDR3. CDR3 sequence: CASSSDRNYEQYF. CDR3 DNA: TGTGCCAGCAGCTCAGACAGGAACTACGAGCAGTACTTC.

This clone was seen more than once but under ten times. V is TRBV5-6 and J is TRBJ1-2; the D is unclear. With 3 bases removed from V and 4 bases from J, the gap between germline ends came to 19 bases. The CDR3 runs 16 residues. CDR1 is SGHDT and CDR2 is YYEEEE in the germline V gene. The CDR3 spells CASSSFTRRLGYGYTF. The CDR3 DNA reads TGTGCCAGCAGCTCCTTTACAAGGAGGTTGGGCTATGGCTACACCTTC.

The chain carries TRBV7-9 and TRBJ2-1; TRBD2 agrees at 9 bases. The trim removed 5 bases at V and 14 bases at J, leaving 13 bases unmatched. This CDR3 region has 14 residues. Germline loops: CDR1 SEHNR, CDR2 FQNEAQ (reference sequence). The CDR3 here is CASSRGLATMAEFF. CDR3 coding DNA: TGTGCCAGCAGCCGCGGACTAGCGACGATGGCTGAGTTCTTC.

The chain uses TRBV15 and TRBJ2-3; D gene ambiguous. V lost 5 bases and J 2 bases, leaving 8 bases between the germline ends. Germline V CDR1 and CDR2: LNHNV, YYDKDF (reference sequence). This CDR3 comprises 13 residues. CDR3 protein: CATSQASTDTQYF. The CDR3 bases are TGTGCCACCAGCCAGGCCTCCACAGATACGCAGTATTTT.

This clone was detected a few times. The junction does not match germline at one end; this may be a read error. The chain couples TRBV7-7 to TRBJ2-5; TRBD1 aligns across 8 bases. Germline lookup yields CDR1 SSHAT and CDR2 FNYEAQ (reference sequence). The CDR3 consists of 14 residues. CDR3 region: CASSPTGVQETQYF. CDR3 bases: TGTGCTAGCAGCCCGACAGGGGTTCAAGAGACCCAGTACTTC.

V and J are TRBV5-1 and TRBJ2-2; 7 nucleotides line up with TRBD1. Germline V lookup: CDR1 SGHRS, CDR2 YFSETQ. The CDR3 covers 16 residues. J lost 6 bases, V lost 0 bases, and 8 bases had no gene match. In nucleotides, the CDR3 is TGCGCCAGCAGCTTGGAGGGGGCGGGTCTGGCCGGGGAGCTGTTTTTT. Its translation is CASSLEGAGLAGELFF.

CDR3 sequence reads: CASSVTGVNTEAFF. The CDR3 DNA is TGTGCCAGCAGCGTGACAGGGGTGAACACTGAAGCTTTCTTT. This sequence joins TRBV6-5 and TRBJ1-1; 8 bases align to TRBD1. Germline V gene data show CDR1 as MNHEY and CDR2 as SVGAGI. The CDR3 extends over 14 amino acids. J was trimmed by 0 bases and V by 6 bases; bases with no gene match: 3.